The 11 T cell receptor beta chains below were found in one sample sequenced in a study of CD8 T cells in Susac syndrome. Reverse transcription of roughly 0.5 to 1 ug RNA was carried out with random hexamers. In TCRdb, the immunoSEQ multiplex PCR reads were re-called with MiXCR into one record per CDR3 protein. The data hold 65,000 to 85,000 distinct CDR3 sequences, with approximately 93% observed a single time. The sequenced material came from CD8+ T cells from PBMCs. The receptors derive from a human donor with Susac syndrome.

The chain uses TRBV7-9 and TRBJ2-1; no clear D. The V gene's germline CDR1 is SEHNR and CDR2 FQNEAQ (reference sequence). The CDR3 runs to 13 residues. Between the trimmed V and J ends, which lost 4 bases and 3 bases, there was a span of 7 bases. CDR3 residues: CASSSGRYNEQFF. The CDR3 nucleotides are TGTGCCAGCAGCTCGGGCCGCTACAATGAGCAGTTCTTC.

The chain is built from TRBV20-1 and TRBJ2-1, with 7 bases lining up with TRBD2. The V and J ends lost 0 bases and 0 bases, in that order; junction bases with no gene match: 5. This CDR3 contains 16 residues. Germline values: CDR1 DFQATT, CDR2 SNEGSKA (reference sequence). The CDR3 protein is CSARDRGGSSYNEQFF. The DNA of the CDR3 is TGCAGTGCTAGAGATCGTGGCGGGAGCTCCTACAATGAGCAGTTCTTC.

CDR3 DNA: TGTGCCAGCAGTGACTACACCCAAGAGACCCAGTACTTC. Translating gives CASSDYTQETQYF. The V call is TRBV27, the J call TRBJ2-5; possible D gene TRBD2, 5 bases. V was clipped by 5 bases and J by 1 base, with 8 bases between them. CDR3 length equals 13 residues. CDR1 and CDR2 from the germline V gene are MNHEY and SMNVEV (reference sequence).

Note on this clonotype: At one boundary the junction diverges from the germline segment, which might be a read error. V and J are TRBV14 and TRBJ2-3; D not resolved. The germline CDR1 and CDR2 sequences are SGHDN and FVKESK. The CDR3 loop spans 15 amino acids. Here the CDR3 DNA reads TGTGCCAGCAGCCATAACTACTACAGCACAGATACGCGGTATTTT. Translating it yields CASSHNYYSTDTRYF.

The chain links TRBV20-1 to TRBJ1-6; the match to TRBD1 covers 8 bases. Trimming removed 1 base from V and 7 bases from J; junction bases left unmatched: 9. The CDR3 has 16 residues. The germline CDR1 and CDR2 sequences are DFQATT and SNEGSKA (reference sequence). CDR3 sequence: CSARGSKGQGNSPLHF. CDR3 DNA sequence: TGCAGTGCTAGAGGATCAAAAGGACAGGGCAATTCACCCCTCCACTTT.

The chain's CDR3 is CASSQGQGSDTQYF. CDR3 nucleotides: TGTGCCAGCAGCCAAGGACAGGGGAGTGATACGCAGTATTTT. This chain uses TRBV3-1 with TRBJ2-3; 8 positions match TRBD1. The junction had 3 bases not matched to a gene; V was cut back by 1 base and J by 6 bases. This CDR3 spans 14 amino acids. Germline CDR1 and CDR2: LGHDT and YNNKEL (reference sequence).

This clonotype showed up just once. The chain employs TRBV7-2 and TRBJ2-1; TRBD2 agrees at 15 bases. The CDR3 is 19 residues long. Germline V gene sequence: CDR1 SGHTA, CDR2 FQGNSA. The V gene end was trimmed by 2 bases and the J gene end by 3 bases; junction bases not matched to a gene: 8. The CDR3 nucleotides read TGTGCCAGCAGCTTAACCCGGACTAGCGGGGGGGCTCACTACAATGAGCAGTTCTTC. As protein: CASSLTRTSGGAHYNEQFF.

The CDR3 DNA reads as TGTGCCATAAGGACCCGCAAGGACACTGAAGCTTTCTTT. Translated, it gives CAIRTRKDTEAFF. The chain couples TRBV10-3 to TRBJ1-1, with unresolved D. There are 13 residues in the CDR3. V was cut by 9 bases and J by 3 bases, with 14 bases left in between. Per germline, CDR1 ENHRY and CDR2 SYGVKD.

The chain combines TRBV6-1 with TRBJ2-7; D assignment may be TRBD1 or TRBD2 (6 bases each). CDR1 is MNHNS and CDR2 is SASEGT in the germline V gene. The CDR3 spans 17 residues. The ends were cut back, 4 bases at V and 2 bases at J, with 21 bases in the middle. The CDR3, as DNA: TGTGCCAGCAGTGGACAGGTAGGAACTGGCGGGACCTACGAGCAGTACTTC. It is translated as CASSGQVGTGGTYEQYF.

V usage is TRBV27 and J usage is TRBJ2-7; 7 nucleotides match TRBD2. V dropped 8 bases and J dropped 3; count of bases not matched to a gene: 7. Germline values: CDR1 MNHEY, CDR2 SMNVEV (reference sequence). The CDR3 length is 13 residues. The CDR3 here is CASRGLGDYEQYF. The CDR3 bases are TGTGCCAGCCGCGGACTAGGAGACTACGAGCAGTACTTC.

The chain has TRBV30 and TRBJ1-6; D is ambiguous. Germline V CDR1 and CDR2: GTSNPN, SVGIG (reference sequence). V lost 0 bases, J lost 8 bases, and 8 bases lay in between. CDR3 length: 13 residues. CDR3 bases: TGTGCCTGGAGTGTACAAAGCGATTCACCCCTCCACTTT. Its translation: CAWSVQSDSPLHF.